A single sample gave rise to the 7 T cell receptor beta chains below, sequenced in a study of blood T cell repertoires in COVID-19. The method was immunoSEQ multiplex PCR; TCRdb's version includes in-frame clones alone and lacks a portion of them. The table includes 100,000 or so clones, about 85% detected once. Specimen: peripheral blood. The receptors were sampled from a man aged 50-60 years with active COVID-19.

This rearrangement joins TRBV18 to TRBJ2-4, with D maybe TRBD1 (6 bases). The germline gives CDR1 KGHSH, CDR2 LQKENI. Trimming removed 2 bases from V and 0 bases from J, with 23 bases in between. The CDR3 spans 20 residues. This CDR3 is CASSPGAGAIRVLAKNIQYF. CDR3 nucleotide sequence: TGTGCCAGCTCACCAGGAGCAGGGGCCATTAGGGTCTTAGCCAAAAACATTCAGTACTTC.

Points on this clone: One end of the junction fails to match germline, which may point to a read error. The V and J genes are TRBV19 and TRBJ1-1; TRBD1 matches 7 bases. The V gene's germline CDR1 is LNHDA and CDR2 SQIVND (reference sequence). The length of the CDR3 is 15 residues. In DNA, the CDR3 is TGTGCCAGTAGTCCACGACAGGGAAAGAACGCTGAAGCTTTCTTT. Residues: CASSPRQGKNAEAFF.

The V gene is TRBV6-5, the J gene TRBJ1-1; D is ambiguous. Germline V gene data show CDR1 as MNHEY and CDR2 as SVGAGI. There are 15 residues in the CDR3. V lost 2 bases and J 3 bases, leaving 13 bases between the germline ends. The CDR3 here is CASSYPAGGHTEAFF. The CDR3 DNA follows: TGTGCCAGCAGTTACCCCGCCGGAGGGCACACTGAAGCTTTCTTT.

This chain joins TRBV19 and TRBJ1-5; TRBD1 might be the D (5 bases). Germline V gene sequence: CDR1 LNHDA, CDR2 SQIVND (reference sequence). Trimming took 1 base from V and 5 from J, leaving 15 bases between them. The CDR3 extends over 16 amino acids. In DNA form, the CDR3 reads TGTGCCAGTAGTATAGGAGTGAGACAGTTAGATCAGCCCCAGCATTTT. Translating it yields CASSIGVRQLDQPQHF. The complete variable domain, with remaining parts taken from reference TRBV19 and TRBJ1-5, reads DGGITQSPKYLFRKEGQNVTLSCEQNLNHDAMYWYRQDPGQGLRLIYYSQIVNDFQKGDIAEGYSVSREKKESFPLTVTSAQKNPTAFYLCASSIGVRQLDQPQHFGDGTRLSIL.

This clone was detected only once. The chain uses TRBV11-2 and TRBJ2-7; tentatively, D is TRBD1 (5 bases). Trimming took off 1 base at V and 6 bases at J, with 19 bases between the two ends. Germline V gene data show CDR1 as SGHAT and CDR2 as FQNNGV. The CDR3 loop spans 16 amino acids. CDR3 in DNA: TGTGCCAGCAGCTTAGTCGGTGGGTCAGGGTCGGGCGAGCAGTACTTC. This codes for CASSLVGGSGSGEQYF. The whole variable domain, remainder taken from reference TRBV11-2 and TRBJ2-7, is EAGVAQSPRYKIIEKRQSVAFWCNPISGHATLYWYQQILGQGPKLLIQFQNNGVVDDSQLPKDRFSAERLKGVDSTLKIQPAKLEDSAVYLCASSLVGGSGSGEQYFGPGTRLTVT.

The chain employs TRBV6-5 and TRBJ2-5; tentative D call: TRBD2 (5 bases). The CDR3 covers 15 residues. V was shortened by 1 base and J by 1 base, with 10 bases between the two germline ends. Looked up from germline, CDR1 is MNHEY and CDR2 is SVGAGI. CDR3 loop: CASSYFQGGQETQYF. CDR3 nucleotides: TGTGCCAGCAGTTACTTCCAAGGAGGCCAAGAGACCCAGTACTTC.

The genes are TRBV5-5 and TRBJ1-4, with D possibly matching TRBD1 (6 bases). Germline loops: CDR1 SGHKS, CDR2 YYEKEE (reference sequence). This CDR3 spans 15 amino acids. V lost 3 bases and J lost 8, with 17 bases in between. CDR3 sequence reads: CASSWRGGLKEKLFF. The CDR3 bases are TGTGCCAGCAGCTGGAGGGGGGGCCTGAAAGAAAAACTGTTTTTT.